These 16 T cell receptor beta chains came from one sample sequenced in a study of control samples from healthy donors and cancer patients (dated by TCRdb to the early 2020s). Library preparation used the immunoSEQ multiplex PCR assay. TCRdb retrieved this table from immuneACCESS and kept in-frame rearrangements only. Not all clones are present; in checked studies, unresolved V genes account for under half, and no reason is known for the remainder. This sample lists around 180,000 clones; 80% to 90% were detected once. The top ten hold around 5% of the sample. Sequenced sample: blood. The receptors come from a woman aged 25 to 39 in good health.

J is TRBJ2-7 and V is TRBV15, with D maybe TRBD1 (6 bases). The germline V and J ends were trimmed by 1 base and 0 bases, with 10 bases remaining between them. The CDR3 totals 15 residues. The germline V gene encodes CDR1 LNHNV and CDR2 YYDKDF (reference sequence). CDR3 DNA: TGTGCCACCAGCAGAGGATTGGGGGCCTCCTACGAGCAGTACGTC. Translated, it gives CATSRGLGASYEQYV.

The chain employs TRBV11-2 and TRBJ2-3; no clear D gene. The V gene's germline CDR1 is SGHAT and CDR2 FQNNGV. Between the trimmed V and J ends, which lost 8 bases and 0 bases, there was a span of 9 bases. CDR3 size: 13 residues. In DNA, the CDR3 is TGTGCCAGCTACGATTCCAGCACAGATACGCAGTATTTT. Protein product: CASYDSSTDTQYF.

The chain uses TRBV7-9 and TRBJ2-4; unclear D gene. Deletions cut 3 bases from V and 5 bases from J, with 8 bases between. The CDR3 extends over 13 amino acids. Per germline, CDR1 SEHNR and CDR2 FQNEAQ (reference sequence). The CDR3 spells CASSFRPENIQYF. The CDR3 region has the DNA TGTGCCAGCAGCTTCCGCCCAGAAAACATTCAGTACTTC.

CDR3: CASSPLPTF. The CDR3 coding sequence is TGTGCCAGCAGCCCCCTGCCCACCTTC. The genes are TRBV7-9 and TRBJ1-2, with D uncertain. There are 9 residues in the CDR3. CDR1 is SEHNR and CDR2 is FQNEAQ in the germline V gene (reference sequence). Trimming shortened V by 5 bases and J by 13 bases, and 8 bases separated the two germline ends.

Comment on this clone: The sample carries other DNA sequences with the same CDR3. This sequence joins TRBV11-2 and TRBJ1-1, with D tentatively TRBD1 (5 bases). Germline values: CDR1 SGHAT, CDR2 FQNNGV. The CDR3 sequence is 13 residues long. V was trimmed by 2 bases and J by 5 bases, leaving 9 bases between them. CDR3 in amino acids: CASSLYRGTEAFF. The CDR3 DNA is TGTGCCAGCAGCTTATATAGGGGAACTGAAGCTTTCTTT.

V is TRBV27 and J is TRBJ2-1, with D possibly being TRBD1 (5 bases). The germline CDR1 and CDR2 sequences are MNHEY and SMNVEV (reference sequence). The CDR3 loop spans 15 amino acids. Trimming pared 2 bases from V and 2 bases from J, leaving 10 bases between. Here the CDR3 reads CASSLRQGAYNEQFF. CDR3 nucleotides: TGTGCCAGCAGTTTAAGGCAGGGCGCCTACAATGAGCAGTTCTTC.

The gene calls are TRBV5-1 and TRBJ1-6; unclear D gene. The germline V gene has CDR1 SGHRS and CDR2 YFSETQ. This CDR3 has 14 amino acids. V lost 0 bases to trimming and J lost 10 bases, with 11 bases between them. The CDR3 here is CASSLVGSGSPLHF. CDR3 in DNA: TGCGCCAGCAGCTTGGTCGGAAGTGGATCACCCCTCCACTTT.

CDR3 loop: CASSGQGRTEAFF. The CDR3 region has the DNA TGTGCCAGCAGCGGACAGGGTCGCACTGAAGCTTTCTTT. The rearrangement uses TRBV11-3 and TRBJ1-1; 8 nucleotides agree with TRBD1. The germline V gene encodes CDR1 SGHNT and CDR2 YENEEA. The CDR3 runs 13 residues. Trimming cost V 5 bases and J 4 bases; bases outside gene matches: 3.

The chain links TRBV29-1 to TRBJ2-2; D uncertain. Per the germline V gene, CDR1 is SQVTM and CDR2 is ANQGSEA. The length of the CDR3 is 11 residues. V was pared by 7 bases and J by 6 bases, with 9 bases between. CDR3 protein: CSALLAGELFF. The CDR3 nucleotides are TGCAGCGCCCTCTTGGCCGGGGAGCTGTTTTTT.

This chain connects TRBV24-1 to TRBJ2-5, with D maybe TRBD2 (5 bases). The V and J ends lost 4 bases and 1 base respectively, with 9 bases between them. This CDR3 has 14 amino acids. From germline, CDR1 is KGHDR and CDR2 SFDVKD. CDR3 DNA: TGTGCCACCAGTGACCCGGACTTCCAAGAGACCCAGTACTTC. Protein product: CATSDPDFQETQYF.

V is TRBV5-4 and J is TRBJ1-1; 7 nucleotides align to TRBD1. After removal of 3 bases from V and 3 bases from J, the junction contained 8 bases not matched to a gene. Germline CDR1 and CDR2: SGHNT and YYREEE (reference sequence). The CDR3 is 15 amino acids. Written as DNA, the CDR3 is TGTGCCAGCAGCTGGTATGGGACAGCCTACACTGAAGCTTTCTTT. Translated: CASSWYGTAYTEAFF.

The rearrangement links TRBV21-1 to TRBJ2-1; the D call of TRBD2 is as the table states it, not checked on the DNA. TRBV21-1 corresponds to a pseudogene. There are 17 residues in the CDR3. The CDR3 reads CASSFLAGGSSYNEQFF. The CDR3 region has the DNA TGTGCCAGCAGCTTTCTAGCGGGGGGGAGCTCCTACAATGAGCAGTTCTTC.

The rearrangement joins TRBV10-1 to TRBJ2-3; possibly TRBD2 for D (5 bases). Germline assignment: CDR1 WNHNN and CDR2 SYGVQD (reference sequence). V dropped 0 bases and J dropped 0 bases, with 10 bases sitting between them. The CDR3 is 16 residues long. CDR3 coding DNA: TGCGCCAGCAGTGAGTCTCGGGGAGCTAGCACAGATACGCAGTATTTT. It is translated as CASSESRGASTDTQYF.

The chain employs TRBV9 and TRBJ1-2; maybe TRBD1 (5 bases). The CDR3 runs to 11 residues. Trimming left V 8 bases short and J 8 bases short, with 13 bases between. Germline CDR1 SGDLS, CDR2 YYNGEE. In nucleotides, the CDR3 is TGTGCCAGTGAGGGGCCGGGCGGCTACACCTTC. Amino acid sequence: CASEGPGGYTF. Complete variable domain (other parts from reference TRBV9 and TRBJ1-2): DSGVTQTPKHLITATGQRVTLRCSPRSGDLSVYWYQQSLDQGLQFLIQYYNGEERAKGNILERFSAQQFPDLHSELNLSSLELGDSALYFCASEGPGGYTFGSGTRLTVV.

The CDR3 nucleotides are TGTGCCAGCAGTGAACAGAAACTCAACTATGGCTACACCTTC. Translated: CASSEQKLNYGYTF. The rearrangement links TRBV2 to TRBJ1-2, with D unclear. V gave up 2 bases and J gave up 2 bases, with 9 bases separating them. The length of the CDR3 is 14 residues. Germline values: CDR1 SNHLY, CDR2 FYNNEI.

V gene TRBV27 combines with J gene TRBJ2-2, with 8 positions matching TRBD1. CDR1 and CDR2 from the germline V gene are MNHEY and SMNVEV (reference sequence). V trimming: 5 bases; J trimming: 6 bases; junction bases outside the gene matches: 5. The CDR3 runs 14 residues. CDR3 DNA: TGTGCCAGCAGTATCAGGGGGCGGGCCGGGGAGCTGTTTTTT. The encoded protein is CASSIRGRAGELFF.